These T cell receptor beta chains were read from a single sample in a study of tumor-infiltrating lymphocytes in primary liver carcinoma. TCRdb reprocessed the multiplex PCR reads with MiXCR, giving one entry per CDR3 protein. The profile covers 40,000 to 60,000 distinct CDR3 sequences, with over 65% appearing a single time and 29% taken by the ten largest. Sequenced input: liver tumor tissue from sampling region 5. Receptors originate from a man aged 35-49 years with primary liver carcinoma and hepatitis B virus infection. Both conserved end residues are part of each CDR3. The D gene is left open where the match is weak. For some rows the clone size is stated as once, few or many, or as a class when expanded; others skip it.

clone_size | d_call | j_call | v_call | cdr3_aa | cdr3_nt
- | - | TRBJ2-7 | TRBV4-1 | CACSQVDNSYEQYF | TGCGCCTGCAGCCAAGTGGACAACTCCTACGAGCAGTATTTC
- | TRBD2 | TRBJ2-1 | TRBV4-1 | CASSQAGTSAYNEQFF | TGCGCCAGTAGCCAAGCCGGGACTAGCGCCTACAATGAGCAGTTCTTC
- | - | TRBJ2-2 | TRBV7-9 | CASSLQGSHTGKLFF | TGTGCCAGCAGCCTCCAGGGAAGCCACACCGGGAAGCTGTTTTTT
medium-sized | - | TRBJ2-6 | TRBV11-2 | CASSLVISGANVLTF | TGTGCCAGCAGCTTGGTTATCTCTGGGGCCAACGTCCTGACTTTC
- | - | TRBJ1-2 | TRBV4-1 | CASSQTEEGYGYTF | TGCGCCAGCAGCCAAACGGAGGAAGGCTATGGCTACACCTTC
- | - | TRBJ1-4 | TRBV4-2 | CARSQDQGFGGKLFF | TGTGCCAGGAGCCAAGACCAGGGGTTCGGTGGAAAACTGTTTTTT
- | TRBD2 | TRBJ2-3 | TRBV28 | CASSPDPGTSGSGDTQYF | TGTGCCAGCAGTCCCGACCCCGGGACTAGCGGGAGTGGAGATACGCAGTATTTT
many | - | TRBJ2-7 | TRBV28 | CASSPTTYEQYF | TGTGCCAGCAGTCCGACGACCTACGAGCAGTACTTC
- | - | TRBJ2-7 | TRBV5-1 | CASSSLRTYKQYF | TGCGCCAGCAGCTCCCTCAGGACCTACAAGCAGTACTTC
- | - | TRBJ2-2 | TRBV6-1 | CVSSYDAVGTRELFF | TGTGTCAGCAGTTACGATGCGGTCGGGACCCGGGAGCTGTTTTTC
- | TRBD1 | TRBJ2-3 | TRBV20-1 | CCVSPRDRGLADTQYF | TGCTGTGTTAGTCCCCGGGACAGGGGCTTGGCAGATACGCAGTATTTT
once | - | TRBJ2-1 | TRBV28 | CTSRSEQYNEQFF | TGTACCAGCAGGTCGGAACAGTACAATGAGCAGTTCTTC
- | - | TRBJ2-7 | TRBV4-1 | CASSQEAHREHEQYF | TGTGCCAGCAGTCAAGAGGCTCACAGGGAACACGAGCAGTACTTC
- | - | TRBJ2-6 | TRBV5-6 | CASSFNPASSRANVLTF | TGTGCCAGCAGCTTTAATCCCGCCAGCTCTAGAGCCAACGTCCTGACTTTC
many | TRBD2 | TRBJ2-7 | TRBV28 | CASSLRGVYEQYF | TGTGCCAGCAGTTTACGGGGGGTCTACGAGCAGTACTTC
- | TRBD2 | TRBJ2-7 | TRBV7-8 | CAGSLAGGLSYEQYF | TGTGCCGGCAGCTTAGCGGGGGGACTAAGCTACGAGCAGTACTTC
- | - | TRBJ2-6 | TRBV12-3/TRBV12-4 | CATQYGTSGANALTF | TGTGCCACCCAATACGGGACCTCTGGGGCCAACGCCCTGACTTTC
many | TRBD1 | TRBJ1-1 | TRBV6-2/TRBV6-3 | CASTSAGGTEAFF | TGTGCCAGCACCTCCGCAGGGGGCACTGAAGCTTTCTTT